This TCR beta chain is from a study of blood T cell repertoires in COVID-19. Whole-study context: PBMCs, B-cell-depleted T cells, or T cells provided the cDNA or gDNA that made up the material.

In germline, CDR1 is SNHLY, CDR2 FYNNEI. The CDR3 is 12 residues long. V dropped 4 bases and J dropped 3 bases, with 7 bases sitting between them. In the original processing: Using reference gene primer amplification, nucleated cell counts were estimated. Sequenced by immunoSEQ multiplex PCR; TCRdb stores in-frame clones only, minus some. V and J calls and clone size are as listed in that table; D and trimming were resolved from the DNA. The table shows approximately 170,000 clones, with about 90% occurring only once. Followed longitudinally, the Seattle patients had been enrolled during active infection.

The sequence derives from a woman aged 55-69 years with COVID-19, enrolled during active disease. The chain couples TRBV2 to TRBJ2-7, with D tentatively TRBD1 (5 bases). What was sequenced was peripheral blood. The CDR3 coding sequence is TGTGCCAGCAGTGTTAGGGGCTACGAGCAGTACTTC. Protein: CASSVRGYEQYF.